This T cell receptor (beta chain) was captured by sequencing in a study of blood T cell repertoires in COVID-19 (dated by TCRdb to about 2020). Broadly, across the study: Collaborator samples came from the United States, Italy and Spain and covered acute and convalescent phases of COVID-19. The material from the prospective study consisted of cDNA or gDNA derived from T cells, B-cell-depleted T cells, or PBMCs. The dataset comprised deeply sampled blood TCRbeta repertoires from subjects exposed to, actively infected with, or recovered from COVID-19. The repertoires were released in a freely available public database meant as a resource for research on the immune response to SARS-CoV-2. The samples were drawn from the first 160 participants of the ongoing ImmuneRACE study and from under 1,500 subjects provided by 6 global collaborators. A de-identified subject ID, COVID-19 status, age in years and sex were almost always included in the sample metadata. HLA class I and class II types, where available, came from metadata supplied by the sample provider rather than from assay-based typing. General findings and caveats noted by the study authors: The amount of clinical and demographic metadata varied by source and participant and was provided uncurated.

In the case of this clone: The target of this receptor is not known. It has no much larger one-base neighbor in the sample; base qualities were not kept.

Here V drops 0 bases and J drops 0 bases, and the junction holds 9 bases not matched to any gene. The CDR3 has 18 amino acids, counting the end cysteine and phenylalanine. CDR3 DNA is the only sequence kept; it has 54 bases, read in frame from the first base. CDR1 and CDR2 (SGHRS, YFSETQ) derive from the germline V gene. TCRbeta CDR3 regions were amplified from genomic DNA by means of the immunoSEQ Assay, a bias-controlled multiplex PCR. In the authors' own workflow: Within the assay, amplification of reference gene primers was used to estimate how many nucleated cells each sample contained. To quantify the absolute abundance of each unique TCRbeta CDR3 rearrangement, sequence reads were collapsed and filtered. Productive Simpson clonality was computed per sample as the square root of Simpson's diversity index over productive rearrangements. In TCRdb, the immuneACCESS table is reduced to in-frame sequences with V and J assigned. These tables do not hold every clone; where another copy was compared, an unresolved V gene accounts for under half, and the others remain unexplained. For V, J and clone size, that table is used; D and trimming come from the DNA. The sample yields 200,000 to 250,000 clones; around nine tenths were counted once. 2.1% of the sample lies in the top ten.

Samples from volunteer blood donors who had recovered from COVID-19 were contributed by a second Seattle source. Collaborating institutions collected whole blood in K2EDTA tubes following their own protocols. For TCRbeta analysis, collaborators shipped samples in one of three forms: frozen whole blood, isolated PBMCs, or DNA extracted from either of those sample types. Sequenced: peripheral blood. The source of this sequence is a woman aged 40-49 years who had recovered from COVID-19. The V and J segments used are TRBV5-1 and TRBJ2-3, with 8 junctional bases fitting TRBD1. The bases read TGCGCCAGCAGCTTGGTCCCGGGACAGGACTCTAGCACAGATACGCAGTATTTT. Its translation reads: CASSLVPGQDSSTDTQYF.